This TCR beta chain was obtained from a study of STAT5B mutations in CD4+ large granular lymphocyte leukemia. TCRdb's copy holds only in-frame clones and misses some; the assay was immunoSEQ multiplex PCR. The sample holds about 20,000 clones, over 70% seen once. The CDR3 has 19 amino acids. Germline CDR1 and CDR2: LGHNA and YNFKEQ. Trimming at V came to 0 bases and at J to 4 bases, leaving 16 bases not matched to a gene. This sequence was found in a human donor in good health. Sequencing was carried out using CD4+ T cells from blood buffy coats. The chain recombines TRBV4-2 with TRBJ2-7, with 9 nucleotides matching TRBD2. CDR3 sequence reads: CASSQDGVAGATVGYEQYF. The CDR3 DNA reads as TGTGCCAGCAGCCAAGACGGGGTAGCGGGGGCCACAGTAGGGTACGAGCAGTACTTC.